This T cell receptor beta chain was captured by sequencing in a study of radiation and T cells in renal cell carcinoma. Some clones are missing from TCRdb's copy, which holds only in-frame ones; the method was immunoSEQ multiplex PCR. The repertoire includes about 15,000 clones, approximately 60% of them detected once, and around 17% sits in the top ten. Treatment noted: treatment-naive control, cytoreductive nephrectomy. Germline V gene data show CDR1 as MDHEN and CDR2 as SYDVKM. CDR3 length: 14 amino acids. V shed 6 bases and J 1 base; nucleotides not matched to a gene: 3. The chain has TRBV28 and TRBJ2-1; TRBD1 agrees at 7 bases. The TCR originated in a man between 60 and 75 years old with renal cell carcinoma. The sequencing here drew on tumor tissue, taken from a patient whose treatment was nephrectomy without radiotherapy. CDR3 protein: CASSPTGSYNEQFF. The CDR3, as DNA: TGTGCCAGCAGCCCGACAGGGTCCTACAATGAGCAGTTCTTC.